This T cell receptor (beta chain) comes out of a study of long-term antiretroviral therapy in people with HIV. Study-wide results and caveats: Patients on ART gained diversity, which nonetheless stayed below transplant donor controls. Dominating the repertoire at all time points were the clones that expanded before ART. CDR3 length ranges were narrower in HIV repertoires than in controls.

This clone has a single count. The antigen remains unidentified. The authors ran the immunoSEQ assay, v3.0, at survey level. Measured with immunoSEQ multiplex PCR; TCRdb has only the in-frame clones, and not every one. The sample lists roughly 23,000 clones; approximately 85% were seen once. At least two post-ART and at least one pre-ART PBMC sample were available for each donor. V gave up 4 bases and J gave up 7 bases, with 19 bases separating them. This CDR3 comprises 14 residues. Per germline, CDR1 GTSNPN and CDR2 SVGIG (reference sequence). The TCR comes from a man aged 25-45 years with HIV. The source material was unsorted PBMCs, sampled 1.5 years after starting antiretroviral therapy. The chain joins TRBV30 to TRBJ2-5; no reliable D call. As DNA, the CDR3 is TGTGCCTGGATAGAAAAAGGGCTTATCGGGACCCAGTACTTC. It specifies CAWIEKGLIGTQYF.